These 19 T cell receptor beta chains were all obtained from the same sample, sequenced in a study of human T cells and chemical hapten exposure. As to time point: patch test 3, about 24 weeks after DPC sensitization. Treatment reported: therapeutic diphenylcyclopropenone sensitization with weekly scalp DPC. Each CDR3 protein is one row after TCRdb ran MiXCR on the RACE reads. Among some 180,000 distinct CDR3 sequences, 20% to 25% were seen once, and the ten largest hold 2% to 2.5%. The sequencing used whole blood, collected in connection with sensitization to the hapten diphenylcyclopropenone (DPC). These receptors all come from a woman between 40 and 55 years old with alopecia areata. Some clones in this sample may be carry-over from other donors' samples.

V and J are TRBV7-9 and TRBJ2-1; 8 positions agree with TRBD1. The germline CDR1 and CDR2 sequences are SEHNR and FQNEAQ (reference sequence). The CDR3 consists of 15 residues. V was pared by 5 bases and J by 7 bases, with 10 bases of the junction left unmatched. CDR3 in amino acids: CASSPGQGRGNEQFF. CDR3 bases: TGTGCCAGCAGCCCCGGACAGGGTCGAGGGAATGAGCAGTTCTTC.

The sample holds a few counts of this clonotype. The gene calls are TRBV24-1 and TRBJ2-7; D unresolved. This CDR3 contains 9 residues. The germline V gene encodes CDR1 KGHDR and CDR2 SFDVKD. V lost 6 bases and J 4 bases, leaving 0 bases between the germline ends. The chain's CDR3 is CATSYEQYF. The CDR3 nucleotides read TGTGCCACCAGTTACGAGCAGTACTTC.

This rearrangement joins TRBV4-3 to TRBJ2-3; D is unresolved. This CDR3 is built from 15 residues. The germline CDR1 and CDR2 sequences are LGHNA and YSLEER. V shed 6 bases and J shed 4 bases, with 17 bases lying between them. The CDR3 DNA follows: TGCGCCAGCAGTGGAAGAGGTATGATGGCAGATACGCAGTATTTT. Translating gives CASSGRGMMADTQYF.

The chain uses TRBV7-2 and TRBJ2-7; 7 bases align to TRBD1. V lost 6 bases to trimming and J lost 0 bases; unmatched junction nucleotides: 5. CDR1 and CDR2 (germline): SGHTA, FQGNSA. CDR3 length: 14 residues. The CDR3 protein is CASRWDRSSYEQYF. The CDR3 nucleotides read TGTGCCAGCAGGTGGGACAGAAGCTCCTACGAGCAGTACTTC.

In its sample, this clonotype was seen a few times. The CDR3 loop reads CASSLMGGTNEKLFF. DNA for the CDR3: TGTGCCAGCAGTTTAATGGGCGGCACTAATGAAAAACTGTTTTTT. The chain employs TRBV28 and TRBJ1-4; D is unresolved. V was pared by 2 bases and J by 2 bases, with 9 bases between. This CDR3 spans 15 amino acids. From germline, CDR1 is MDHEN and CDR2 SYDVKM.

The rearrangement links TRBV7-8 to TRBJ2-5; possibly TRBD1 or TRBD2 for D (5 bases each). The germline V gene has CDR1 SGHVS and CDR2 FQNEAQ. V lost 1 base and J 4 bases, leaving 19 bases between the germline ends. The CDR3 covers 17 residues. The CDR3 loop reads CASSLGGTQGRAETQYF. CDR3 DNA: TGTGCCAGCAGCTTAGGGGGGACCCAAGGGCGTGCAGAGACCCAGTACTTC.

V and J are TRBV3-1 and TRBJ2-2; D is uncertain. V was trimmed by 6 bases and J by 3 bases, leaving 8 bases between them. Germline CDR1 LGHDT, CDR2 YNNKEL (reference sequence). This CDR3 region has 13 residues. The CDR3 nucleotides are TGTGCCAGCAGGAGTCTGTACACCGGGGAGCTGTTTTTT. Its protein product is CASRSLYTGELFF.

Regarding this clonotype: The junction does not match germline at one end; this may be a read error. This sequence joins TRBV7-2 and TRBJ2-5; the D gene could be TRBD1 or TRBD2 (5 bases each). Germline CDR1 is SGHTA and CDR2 is FQGNSA. This CDR3 is built from 14 residues. The CDR3 loop is CASSLGTGQGTQYF. In DNA, the CDR3 is TGTGCCAGCAGCTTGGGGACGGGCCAAGGGACCCAGTACTTC. Variable domain in full (rest from reference TRBV7-2 and TRBJ2-5): GAGVSQSPSNKVTEKGKDVELRCDPISGHTALYWYRQSLGQGLEFLIYFQGNSAPDKSGLPSDRFSAERTGGSVSTLTIQRTQQEDSAVYLCASSLGTGQGTQYFGPGTRLLVL.

The chain is built from TRBV2 and TRBJ2-3; D remains unclear. The CDR3 totals 14 residues. In germline, CDR1 is SNHLY, CDR2 FYNNEI. Trimming cost V 5 bases and J 2 bases, with 11 bases left between them. This chain's CDR3 is CASSLAPDTDTQYF. Written as DNA, the CDR3 is TGTGCCAGCAGTTTAGCTCCAGACACAGATACGCAGTATTTT.

The CDR3 sequence: CASSELTGVLAEQYF. CDR3 nucleotides: TGCGCCAGCAGCGAACTGACAGGGGTCCTGGCCGAGCAGTACTTC. The chain joins TRBV5-1 to TRBJ2-7; 8 nucleotides agree with TRBD1. Looked up from germline, CDR1 is SGHRS and CDR2 is YFSETQ. Unmatched junction bases numbered 12, after V lost 4 bases and J lost 6 bases. The CDR3 length is 15 residues.

The V and J genes are TRBV11-3 and TRBJ1-1; 7 bases fit TRBD1. CDR1 and CDR2 from the germline V gene are SGHNT and YENEEA. This CDR3 is 12 amino acids long. V shed 5 bases and J 9 bases; nucleotides not matched to a gene: 6. Here the CDR3 reads CASSPTGQQAFF. The CDR3, as DNA: TGTGCCAGCAGCCCCACGGGACAGCAAGCTTTCTTT.

This sequence joins TRBV7-2 and TRBJ1-2, with 9 bases identical to TRBD1. This CDR3 comprises 15 residues. The trim removed 7 bases at V and 5 bases at J, leaving 11 bases unmatched. CDR1 is SGHTA and CDR2 is FQGNSA in the germline V gene. The CDR3 protein is CASTTGGIISYGYTF. The CDR3 DNA reads TGTGCCAGCACCACAGGGGGCATTATATCTTATGGCTACACCTTC.

J is TRBJ2-7 and V is TRBV5-1; D gene uncertain. CDR1 is SGHRS and CDR2 is YFSETQ in the germline V gene. CDR3 length equals 17 residues. V lost 0 bases and J 6 bases, leaving 22 bases between the germline ends. The CDR3 region is CASSLEPPGYKDREQYF. The DNA of the CDR3 is TGCGCCAGCAGCTTGGAACCTCCGGGTTACAAAGACCGCGAGCAGTACTTC.

The chain employs TRBV20-1 and TRBJ2-1; 8 bases map to TRBD1. In germline, CDR1 is DFQATT, CDR2 SNEGSKA (reference sequence). This CDR3 region has 15 residues. Trimming cost V 6 bases and J 5 bases; bases outside gene matches: 12. The DNA for the CDR3 is TGCAGTGCAGAGATCCGGGACAGGTCCCACAATGAGCAGTTCTTC. As protein: CSAEIRDRSHNEQFF.

The gene calls are TRBV4-3 and TRBJ2-1, with a weak D call TRBD2 (6 bases). CDR1 and CDR2 from the germline V gene are LGHNA and YSLEER. There are 20 residues in the CDR3. Trimming removed 0 bases from V and 0 bases from J, with 21 bases in between. The CDR3 DNA is TGCGCCAGCAGCCAAGATCGTAAGGGCTGGCTGCGGGACTCCTACAATGAGCAGTTCTTC. It encodes CASSQDRKGWLRDSYNEQFF.

This clonotype appeared a few times. The chain couples TRBV6-5 to TRBJ2-7; 7 nucleotides agree with TRBD2. CDR3 size: 16 residues. V shed 6 bases and J 2 bases; nucleotides not matched to a gene: 13. From germline, CDR1 is MNHEY and CDR2 SVGAGI. CDR3 loop: CASSRDSASGTYEQYF. DNA of the CDR3: TGTGCCAGCAGCAGGGACTCGGCCAGCGGGACCTACGAGCAGTACTTC.

This clonotype was found a few times. This chain links TRBV6-6 with TRBJ2-3; D is unclear. Trimming removed 2 bases from V and 9 bases from J, with 9 bases in between. This CDR3 contains 12 residues. Germline lookup yields CDR1 MNHNY and CDR2 SVGAGI (reference sequence). CDR3 sequence reads: CASSYRAGTQYF. The CDR3 DNA sequence: TGTGCCAGCAGTTACCGTGCTGGCACGCAGTATTTT.

The chain is built from TRBV5-1 and TRBJ2-2; 7 bases are a match to TRBD1. Germline V gene lookup returns CDR1 SGHRS and CDR2 YFSETQ. Losses at the gene ends were 7 bases for V and 1 base for J; bases not matched to a gene: 10. The CDR3 has 16 residues. CDR3 loop: CASYEGARVNTGELFF. The CDR3 region has the DNA TGCGCCAGCTATGAGGGGGCTCGAGTGAACACCGGGGAGCTGTTTTTT.

This clonotype was observed a handful of times. The V call is TRBV5-1, the J call TRBJ2-5, with TRBD2 as a possible D gene (6 bases). The CDR3 consists of 14 residues. The V end lost 0 bases, the J end lost 5 bases, and 11 bases lay between the germline ends. Germline V lookup: CDR1 SGHRS, CDR2 YFSETQ. CDR3 nucleotides: TGCGCCAGCAGCTTGGGTCGGCTAGCGGAGACCCAGTACTTC. Amino acids: CASSLGRLAETQYF.